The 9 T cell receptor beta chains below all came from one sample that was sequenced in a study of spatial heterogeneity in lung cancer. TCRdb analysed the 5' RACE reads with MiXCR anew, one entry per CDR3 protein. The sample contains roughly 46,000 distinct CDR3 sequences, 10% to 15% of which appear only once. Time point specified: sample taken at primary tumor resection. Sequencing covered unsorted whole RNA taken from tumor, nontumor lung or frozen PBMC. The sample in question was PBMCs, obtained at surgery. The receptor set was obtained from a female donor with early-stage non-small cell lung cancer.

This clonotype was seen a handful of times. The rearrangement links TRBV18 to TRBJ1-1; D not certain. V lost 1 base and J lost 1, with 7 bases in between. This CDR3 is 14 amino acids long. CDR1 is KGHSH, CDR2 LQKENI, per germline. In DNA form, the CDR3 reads TGTGCCAGCTCACCACAGGGCCGGAACACTGAAGCTTTCTTT. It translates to CASSPQGRNTEAFF.

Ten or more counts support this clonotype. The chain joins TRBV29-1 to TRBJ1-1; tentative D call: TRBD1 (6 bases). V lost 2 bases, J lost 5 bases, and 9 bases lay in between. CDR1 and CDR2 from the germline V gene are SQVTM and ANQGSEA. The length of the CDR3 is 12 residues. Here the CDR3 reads CSVEHRVTEAFF. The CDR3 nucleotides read TGCAGCGTTGAACACAGGGTTACTGAAGCTTTCTTT.

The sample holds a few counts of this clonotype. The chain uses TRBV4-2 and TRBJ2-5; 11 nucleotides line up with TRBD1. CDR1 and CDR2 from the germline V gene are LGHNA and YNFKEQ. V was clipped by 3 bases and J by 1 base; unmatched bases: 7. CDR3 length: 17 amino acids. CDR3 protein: CASSQALGQGVQETQYF. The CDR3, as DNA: TGTGCCAGCAGCCAGGCGCTGGGACAGGGGGTCCAAGAGACCCAGTACTTC.

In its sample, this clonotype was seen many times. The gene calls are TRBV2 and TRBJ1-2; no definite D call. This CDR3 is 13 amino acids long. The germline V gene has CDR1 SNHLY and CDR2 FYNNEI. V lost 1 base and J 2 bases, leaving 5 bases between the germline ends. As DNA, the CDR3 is TGTGCCAGCAGTGAAGTGGGAAACTATGGCTACACCTTC. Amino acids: CASSEVGNYGYTF.

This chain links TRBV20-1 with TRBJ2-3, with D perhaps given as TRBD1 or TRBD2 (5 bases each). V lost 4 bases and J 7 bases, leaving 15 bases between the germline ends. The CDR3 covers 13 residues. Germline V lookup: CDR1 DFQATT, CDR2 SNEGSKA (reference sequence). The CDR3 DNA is TGCAGTGCTATGCCCTCCGGGGCCTATACGCAGTATTTT. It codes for CSAMPSGAYTQYF.

Here the CDR3 DNA reads TGCAGTGCTAGAGTAACAGGGAGCAATTCACCCCTCCACTTT. It encodes CSARVTGSNSPLHF. The rearrangement links TRBV20-1 to TRBJ1-6; possibly TRBD1 for D (6 bases). CDR1 is DFQATT and CDR2 is SNEGSKA in the germline V gene (reference sequence). Trimming took off 1 base at V and 7 bases at J, with 11 bases between the two ends. The CDR3 contains 14 residues.

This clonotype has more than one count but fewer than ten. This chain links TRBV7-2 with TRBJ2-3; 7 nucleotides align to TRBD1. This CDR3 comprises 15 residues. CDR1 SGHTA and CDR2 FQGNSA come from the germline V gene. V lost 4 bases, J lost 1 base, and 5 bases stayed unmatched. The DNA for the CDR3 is TGTGCCAGCAGCTCTTTTACAGGGGGCACAGATACGCAGTATTTT. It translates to CASSSFTGGTDTQYF.

The CDR3 sequence: CASSLEAGAGTEAFF. The CDR3 DNA sequence: TGTGCCAGCAGCTTGGAGGCAGGGGCAGGGACTGAAGCTTTCTTT. The V call is TRBV5-6, the J call TRBJ1-1; possibly TRBD1 for D (6 bases). V lost 0 bases and J 5 bases, leaving 14 bases between the germline ends. Germline V lookup: CDR1 SGHDT, CDR2 YYEEEE. There are 15 residues in the CDR3.

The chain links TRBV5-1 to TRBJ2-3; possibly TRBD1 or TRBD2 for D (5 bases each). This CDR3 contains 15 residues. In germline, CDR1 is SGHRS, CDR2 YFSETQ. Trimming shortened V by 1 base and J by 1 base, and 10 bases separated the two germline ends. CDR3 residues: CASSLWDVRTDTQYF. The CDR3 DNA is TGCGCCAGCAGCTTGTGGGACGTCCGCACAGATACGCAGTATTTT.